This T cell receptor (beta chain) was retrieved from a study of blood T cell repertoires in COVID-19. Background on the study: From the United States, Italy and Spain came samples of acute and convalescent COVID-19. In each case, the material was cDNA or gDNA derived from T cells, B-cell-depleted T cells, or PBMCs.

Original processing methods: Amplification with reference gene primers provided the estimates of nucleated cell counts. Sequencing was performed with immunoSEQ multiplex PCR; in TCRdb, only in-frame clones are kept and a portion is missing. That table gives V, J and clone size, and the DNA gave D and trimming. The sample consists of hundreds of thousands of clones, more than 60% of them appearing once. The sequence was obtained from a woman aged 40 to 50 with active or convalescent COVID-19. The material sequenced was peripheral blood.

In nucleotides, the CDR3 is TGTGCCAGCAGCCCTCGGCAGGGGCGCGTCGATGAGCAGTTCTTC. This gives the protein CASSPRQGRVDEQFF. The V and J genes are TRBV11-3 and TRBJ2-1, with TRBD1 as a possible D gene (6 bases). The V and J ends lost 5 bases and 8 bases respectively, with 19 bases between them. This CDR3 is 15 amino acids long. Germline V CDR1 and CDR2: SGHNT, YENEEA.